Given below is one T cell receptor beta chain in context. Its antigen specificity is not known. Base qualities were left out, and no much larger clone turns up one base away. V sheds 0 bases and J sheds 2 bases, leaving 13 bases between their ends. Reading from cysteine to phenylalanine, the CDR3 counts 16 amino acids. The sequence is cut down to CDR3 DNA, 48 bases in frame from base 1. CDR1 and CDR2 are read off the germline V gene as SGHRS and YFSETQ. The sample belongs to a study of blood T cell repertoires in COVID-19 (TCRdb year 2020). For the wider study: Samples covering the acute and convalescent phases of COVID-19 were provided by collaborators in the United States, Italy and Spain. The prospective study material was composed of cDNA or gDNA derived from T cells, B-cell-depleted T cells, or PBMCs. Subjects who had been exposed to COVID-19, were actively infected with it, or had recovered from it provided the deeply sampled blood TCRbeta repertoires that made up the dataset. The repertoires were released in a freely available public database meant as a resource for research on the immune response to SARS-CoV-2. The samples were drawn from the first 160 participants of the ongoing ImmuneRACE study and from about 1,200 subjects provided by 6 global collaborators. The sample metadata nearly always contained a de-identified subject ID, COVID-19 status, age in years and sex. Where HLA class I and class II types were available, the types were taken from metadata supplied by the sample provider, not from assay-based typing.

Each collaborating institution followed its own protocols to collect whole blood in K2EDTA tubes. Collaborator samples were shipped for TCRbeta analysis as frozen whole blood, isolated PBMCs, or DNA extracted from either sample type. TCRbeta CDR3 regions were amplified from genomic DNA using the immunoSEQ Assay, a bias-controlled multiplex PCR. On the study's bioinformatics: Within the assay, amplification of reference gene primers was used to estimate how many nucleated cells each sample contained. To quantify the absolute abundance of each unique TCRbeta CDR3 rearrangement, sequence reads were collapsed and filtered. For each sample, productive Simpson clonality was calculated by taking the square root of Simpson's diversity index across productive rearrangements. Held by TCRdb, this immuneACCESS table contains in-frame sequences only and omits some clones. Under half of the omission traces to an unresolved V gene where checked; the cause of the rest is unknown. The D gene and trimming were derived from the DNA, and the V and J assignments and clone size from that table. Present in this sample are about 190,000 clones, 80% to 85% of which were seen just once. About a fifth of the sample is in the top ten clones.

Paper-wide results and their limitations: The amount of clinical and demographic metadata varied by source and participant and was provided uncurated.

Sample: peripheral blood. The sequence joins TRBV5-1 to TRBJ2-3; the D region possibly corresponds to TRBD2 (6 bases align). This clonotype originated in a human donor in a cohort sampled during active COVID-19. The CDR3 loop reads CASSLVGGAATDTQYF. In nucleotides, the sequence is TGCGCCAGCAGCTTGGTGGGCGGGGCAGCCACAGATACGCAGTATTTT.